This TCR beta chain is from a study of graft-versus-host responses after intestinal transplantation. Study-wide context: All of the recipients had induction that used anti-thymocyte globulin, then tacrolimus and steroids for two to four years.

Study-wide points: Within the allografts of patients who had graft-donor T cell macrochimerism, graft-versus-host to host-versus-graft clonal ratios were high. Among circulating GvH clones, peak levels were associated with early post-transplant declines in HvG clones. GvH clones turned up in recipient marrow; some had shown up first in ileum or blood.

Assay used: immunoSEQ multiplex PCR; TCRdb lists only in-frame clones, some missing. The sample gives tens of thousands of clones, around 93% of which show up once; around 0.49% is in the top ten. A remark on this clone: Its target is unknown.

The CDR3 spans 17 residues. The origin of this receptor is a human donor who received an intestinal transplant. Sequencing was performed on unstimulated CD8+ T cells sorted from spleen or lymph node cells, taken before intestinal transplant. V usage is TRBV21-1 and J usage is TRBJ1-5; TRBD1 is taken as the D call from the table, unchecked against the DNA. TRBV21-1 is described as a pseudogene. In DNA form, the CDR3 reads TGTGCCAGCAGCAAAGCGCTCGGCAGGGGTAGCAATCAGCCCCAGCATTTT. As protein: CASSKALGRGSNQPQHF.